The clone carrying this T cell receptor beta chain appeared a single time. PCR amplification relied on 60 Vbeta primers (plus 13 Jbeta primers). Using immunoSEQ multiplex PCR, the repertoire was profiled, and TCRdb retains in-frame clones only, with some absent. Of a few hundred thousand clones listed, over 65% are singletons. This CDR3 has 15 residues. Trimming took off 5 bases at V and 5 bases at J, with 16 bases between the two ends. Germline CDR1 and CDR2: SGHVS and FNYEAQ. The data stem from a study of cytomegalovirus exposure and HLA in healthy donors. The TCR comes from a woman aged 55-70 years in good health and CMV-seropositive. The V and J genes are TRBV7-6 and TRBJ1-5, with D tentatively TRBD1 (5 bases). Specimen: PBMCs. DNA of the CDR3: TGTGCCAGCAGCCCTCATCAGGGTAGGGATCAGCCCCAGCATTTT. Translated, it gives CASSPHQGRDQPQHF.